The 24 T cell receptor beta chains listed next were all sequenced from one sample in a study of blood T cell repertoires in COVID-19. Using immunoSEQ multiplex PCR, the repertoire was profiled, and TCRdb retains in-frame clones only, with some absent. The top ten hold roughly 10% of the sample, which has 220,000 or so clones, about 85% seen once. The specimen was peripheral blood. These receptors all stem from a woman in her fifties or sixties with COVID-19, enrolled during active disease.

The CDR3 DNA sequence: TGTGCCAGCAGCCAAGGTCCCGGAGCCCAGCCCCAGCATTTT. Translated: CASSQGPGAQPQHF. The chain is built from TRBV3-1 (or the pseudogene TRBV3-2) and TRBJ1-5; no clear D gene. Trimming removed 1 base at V and 7 bases at J, with 11 bases between. The CDR3 consists of 14 residues. In germline, CDR1 is LGHDT, CDR2 YNNKEL (reference sequence).

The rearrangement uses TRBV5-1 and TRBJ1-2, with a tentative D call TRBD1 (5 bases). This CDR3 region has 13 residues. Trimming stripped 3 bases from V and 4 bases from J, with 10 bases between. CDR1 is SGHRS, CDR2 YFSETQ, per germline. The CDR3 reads CASSSEGRYGYTF. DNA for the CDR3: TGCGCCAGCAGCTCGGAGGGACGCTATGGCTACACCTTC. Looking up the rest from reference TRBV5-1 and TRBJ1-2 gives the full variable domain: KAGVTQTPRYLIKTRGQQVTLSCSPISGHRSVSWYQQTPGQGLQFLFEYFSETQRNKGNFPGRFSGRQFSNSRSEMNVSTLELGDSALYLCASSSEGRYGYTFGSGTRLTVV.

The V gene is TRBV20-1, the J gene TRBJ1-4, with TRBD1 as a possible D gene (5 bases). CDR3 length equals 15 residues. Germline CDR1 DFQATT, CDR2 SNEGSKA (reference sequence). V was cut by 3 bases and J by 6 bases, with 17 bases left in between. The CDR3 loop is CSASLGGAADEKLFF. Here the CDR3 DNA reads TGCAGTGCTAGTCTGGGGGGAGCGGCGGATGAAAAACTGTTTTTT.

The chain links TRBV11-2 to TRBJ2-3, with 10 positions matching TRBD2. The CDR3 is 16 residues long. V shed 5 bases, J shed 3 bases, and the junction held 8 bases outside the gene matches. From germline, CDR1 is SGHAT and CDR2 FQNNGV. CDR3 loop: CASSLISGGRTDTQYF. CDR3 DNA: TGTGCCAGCAGCCTCATTAGCGGGGGGAGGACAGATACGCAGTATTTT.

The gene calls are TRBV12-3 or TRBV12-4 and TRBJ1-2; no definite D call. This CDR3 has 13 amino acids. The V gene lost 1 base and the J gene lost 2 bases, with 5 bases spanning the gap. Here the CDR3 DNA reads TGTGCCAGCAGTTTAGTCTTAAACTATGGCTACACCTTC. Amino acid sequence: CASSLVLNYGYTF.

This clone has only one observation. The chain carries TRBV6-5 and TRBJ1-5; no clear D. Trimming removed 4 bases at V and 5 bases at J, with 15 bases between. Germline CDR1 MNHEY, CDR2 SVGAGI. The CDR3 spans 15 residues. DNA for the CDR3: TGTGCCAGCAGTTCCCTTAACCGCGCCGATCAGCCCCAGCATTTT. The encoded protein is CASSSLNRADQPQHF.

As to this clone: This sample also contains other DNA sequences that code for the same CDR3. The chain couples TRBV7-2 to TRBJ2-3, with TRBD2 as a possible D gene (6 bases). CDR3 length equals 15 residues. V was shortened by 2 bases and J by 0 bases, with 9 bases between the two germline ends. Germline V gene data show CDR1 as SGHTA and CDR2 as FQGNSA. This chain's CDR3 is CASSLRRGSTDTQYF. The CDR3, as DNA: TGTGCCAGCAGCTTAAGGCGGGGTAGCACAGATACGCAGTATTTT.

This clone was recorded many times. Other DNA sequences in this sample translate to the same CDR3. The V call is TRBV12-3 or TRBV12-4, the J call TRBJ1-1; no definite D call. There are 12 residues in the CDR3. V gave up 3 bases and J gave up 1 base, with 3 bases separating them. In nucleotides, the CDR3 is TGTGCCAGCAGTTTCGGGAACACTGAAGCTTTCTTT. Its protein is CASSFGNTEAFF.

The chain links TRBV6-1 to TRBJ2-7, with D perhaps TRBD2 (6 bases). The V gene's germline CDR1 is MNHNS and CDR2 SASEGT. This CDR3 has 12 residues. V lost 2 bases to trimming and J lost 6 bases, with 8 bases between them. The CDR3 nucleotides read TGTGCCAGCAGTGAACGGAGGGTCGAGCAGTACGTC. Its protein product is CASSERRVEQYV.

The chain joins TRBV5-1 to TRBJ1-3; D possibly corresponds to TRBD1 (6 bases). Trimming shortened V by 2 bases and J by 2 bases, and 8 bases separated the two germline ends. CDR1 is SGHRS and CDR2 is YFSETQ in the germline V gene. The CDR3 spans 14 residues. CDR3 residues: CASSFWGPGNTIYF. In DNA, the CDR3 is TGCGCCAGCAGCTTCTGGGGGCCTGGAAACACCATATATTTT. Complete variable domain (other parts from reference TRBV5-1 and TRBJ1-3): KAGVTQTPRYLIKTRGQQVTLSCSPISGHRSVSWYQQTPGQGLQFLFEYFSETQRNKGNFPGRFSGRQFSNSRSEMNVSTLELGDSALYLCASSFWGPGNTIYFGEGSWLTVV.

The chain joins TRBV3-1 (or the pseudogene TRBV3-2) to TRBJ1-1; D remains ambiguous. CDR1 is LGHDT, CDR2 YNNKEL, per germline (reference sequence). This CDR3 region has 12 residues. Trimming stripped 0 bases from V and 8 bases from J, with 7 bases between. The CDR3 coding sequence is TGTGCCAGCAGCCAAGAGCCGGGAGAAGCTTTCTTT. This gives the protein CASSQEPGEAFF.

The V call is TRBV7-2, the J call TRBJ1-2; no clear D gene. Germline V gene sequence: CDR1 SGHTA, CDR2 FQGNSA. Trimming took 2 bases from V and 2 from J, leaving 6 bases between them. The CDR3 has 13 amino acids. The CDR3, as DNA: TGTGCCAGCAGCTTAACAGTCAACTATGGCTACACCTTC. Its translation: CASSLTVNYGYTF.

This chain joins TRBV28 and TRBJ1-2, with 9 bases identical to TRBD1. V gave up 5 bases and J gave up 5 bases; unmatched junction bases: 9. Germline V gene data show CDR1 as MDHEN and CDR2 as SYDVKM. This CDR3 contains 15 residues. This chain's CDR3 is CASSQQGAGGYGYTF. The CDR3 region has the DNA TGTGCCAGCAGTCAACAGGGGGCAGGGGGGTATGGCTACACCTTC.

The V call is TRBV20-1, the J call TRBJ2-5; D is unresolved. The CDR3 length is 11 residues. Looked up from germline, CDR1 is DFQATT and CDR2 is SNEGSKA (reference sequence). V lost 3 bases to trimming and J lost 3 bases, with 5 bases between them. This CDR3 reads CSARAEETQYF. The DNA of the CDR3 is TGCAGTGCTAGGGCAGAAGAGACCCAGTACTTC.

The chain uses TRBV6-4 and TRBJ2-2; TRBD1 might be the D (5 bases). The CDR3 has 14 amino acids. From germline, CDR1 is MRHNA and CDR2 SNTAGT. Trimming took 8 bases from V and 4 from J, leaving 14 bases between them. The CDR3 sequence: CASSLGRGTGELFF. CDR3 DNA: TGTGCCAGCTCCCTTGGTAGGGGCACCGGGGAGCTGTTTTTT.

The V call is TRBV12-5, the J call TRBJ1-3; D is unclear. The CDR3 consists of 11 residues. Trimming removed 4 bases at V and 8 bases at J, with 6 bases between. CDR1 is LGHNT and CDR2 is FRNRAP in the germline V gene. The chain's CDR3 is CASGWGDTIYF. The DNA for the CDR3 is TGTGCTAGTGGTTGGGGAGACACCATATATTTT.

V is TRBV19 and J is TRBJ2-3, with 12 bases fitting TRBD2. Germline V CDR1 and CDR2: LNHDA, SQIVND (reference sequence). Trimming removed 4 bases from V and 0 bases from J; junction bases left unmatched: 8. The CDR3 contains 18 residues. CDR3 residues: CASSTRLAGVTSTDTQYF. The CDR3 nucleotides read TGTGCCAGTAGTACCCGACTAGCGGGGGTTACTAGCACAGATACGCAGTATTTT.

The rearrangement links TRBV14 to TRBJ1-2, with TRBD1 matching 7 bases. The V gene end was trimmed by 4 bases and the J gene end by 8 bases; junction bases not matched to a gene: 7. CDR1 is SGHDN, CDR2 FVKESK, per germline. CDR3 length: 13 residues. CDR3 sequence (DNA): TGTGCCAGCAGCCGACAGGGATTAGAGGGCTACACCTTC. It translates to CASSRQGLEGYTF. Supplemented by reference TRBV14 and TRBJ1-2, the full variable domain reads EAGVTQFPSHSVIEKGQTVTLRCDPISGHDNLYWYRRVMGKEIKFLLHFVKESKQDESGMPNNRFLAERTGGTYSTLKVQPAELEDSGVYFCASSRQGLEGYTFGSGTRLTVV.

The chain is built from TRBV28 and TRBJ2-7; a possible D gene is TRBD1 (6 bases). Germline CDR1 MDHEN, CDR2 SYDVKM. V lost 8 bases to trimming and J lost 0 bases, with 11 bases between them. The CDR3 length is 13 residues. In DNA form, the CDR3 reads TGTGCCAGCGGGCAGGGGAGCTCCTACGAGCAGTACTTC. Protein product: CASGQGSSYEQYF.

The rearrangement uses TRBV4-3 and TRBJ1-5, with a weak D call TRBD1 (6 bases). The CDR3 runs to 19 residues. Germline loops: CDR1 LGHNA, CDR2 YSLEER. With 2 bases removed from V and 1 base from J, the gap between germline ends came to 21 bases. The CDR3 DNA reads TGCGCCAGCAGCCAACTAAATACACAGGGATTTCCGAGCAATCAGCCCCAGCATTTT. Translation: CASSQLNTQGFPSNQPQHF.

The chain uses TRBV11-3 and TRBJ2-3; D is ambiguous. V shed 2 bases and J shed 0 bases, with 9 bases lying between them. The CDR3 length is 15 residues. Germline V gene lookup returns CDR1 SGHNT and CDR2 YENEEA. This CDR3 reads CASSLKPTSTDTQYF. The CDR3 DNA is TGTGCCAGCAGCTTAAAACCCACTAGCACAGATACGCAGTATTTT.

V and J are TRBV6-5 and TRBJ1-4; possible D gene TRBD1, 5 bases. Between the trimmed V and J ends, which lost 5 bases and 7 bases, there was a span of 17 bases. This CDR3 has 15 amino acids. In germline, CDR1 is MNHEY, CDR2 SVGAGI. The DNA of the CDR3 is TGTGCCAGCAGTCCCTCGCCGGCAGGGTCTGAAAAACTGTTTTTT. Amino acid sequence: CASSPSPAGSEKLFF.

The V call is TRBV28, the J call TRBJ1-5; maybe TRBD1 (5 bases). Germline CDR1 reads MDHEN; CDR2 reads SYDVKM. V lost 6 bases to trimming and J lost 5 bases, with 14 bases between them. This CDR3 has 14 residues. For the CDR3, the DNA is TGTGCCAGCAGCCTAGACAGCCGATATCAGCCCCAGCATTTT. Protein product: CASSLDSRYQPQHF.

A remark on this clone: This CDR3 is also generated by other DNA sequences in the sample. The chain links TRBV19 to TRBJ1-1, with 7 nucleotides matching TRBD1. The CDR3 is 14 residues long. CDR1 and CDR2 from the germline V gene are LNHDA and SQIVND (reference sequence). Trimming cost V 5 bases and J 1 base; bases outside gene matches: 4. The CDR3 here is CASSPRTGNTEAFF. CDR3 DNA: TGTGCCAGTAGTCCACGGACAGGGAACACTGAAGCTTTCTTT.